The rows below give T cell receptor beta chains drawn from one sample of a study of CD8+CD57+ T cells in acquired aplastic anemia. TCRdb fed the reads into MiXCR, producing one record per CDR3 protein. The sample carries fewer than 200,000 distinct CDR3 sequences, 45% to 60% recorded once. The material sequenced was sorted CD4+, CD8+, or CD8+CD57+ T cells (not recorded which) from PBMCs. The origin of the receptors is a human donor with aplastic anemia. Both conserved end residues are part of each CDR3.

J: TRBJ2-1
V: TRBV10-3
CDR3: CAATGSGGYNEQFF

J: TRBJ1-3
V: TRBV7-9
CDR3: CASSQDGGQTRYF

J: TRBJ2-2
V: TRBV6-1
CDR3: CACSDWGDTGELFF

J: TRBJ1-1
V: TRBV19
CDR3: CASSRQGARAEAFF

J: TRBJ2-7
V: TRBV7-2
CDR3: CASRKTGIGEQYF

J: TRBJ1-1
V: TRBV11-1
CDR3: CASSFTRGSTEAFF

J: TRBJ1-2
V: TRBV11-3
CDR3: CASSLGHEVHCGYTF

J: TRBJ2-7
V: TRBV15
CDR3: CATSRDLAYEQYF

J: TRBJ1-6
V: TRBV9
CDR3: CASSVTGSGNSPLHF

J: TRBJ1-1
V: TRBV19
CDR3: CASAVILNTEAFF

J: TRBJ1-3
V: TRBV20-1
CDR3: CSARDPRGTEADTIYF

J: TRBJ2-5
V: TRBV19
CDR3: CASTFTRDSQETQYF

J: TRBJ2-3
V: TRBV4-1
CDR3: CARGTSGFQHTDTQYF

J: TRBJ2-1
V: TRBV12-3/TRBV12-4
CDR3: CASSPPSAHEQFF

J: TRBJ2-3
V: TRBV5-6
CDR3: CASSLGSTSTDTQYF

J: TRBJ1-2
V: TRBV20-1
CDR3: CSARDVRGPNYGYTF

J: TRBJ2-3
V: TRBV7-6
CDR3: CASSLGTLAGGPIDTQYF

J: TRBJ2-1
V: TRBV3-1
CDR3: CASSLAGGKYNEQFF

J: TRBJ2-3
V: TRBV7-9
CDR3: CASSQGLAGGKGTDTQYF

J: TRBJ1-1
V: TRBV19
CDR3: CASSRSLYRDVPEAFF

J: TRBJ2-7
V: TRBV7-2
CDR3: CASTGTVSYEQYF

J: TRBJ1-6
V: TRBV19
CDR3: CASAGRGGSYNSPLHF

J: TRBJ2-3
V: TRBV29-1
CDR3: CSVEVGAGVGWDTQYF

J: TRBJ1-4
V: TRBV10-3
CDR3: CASRDRNEKLFF

J: TRBJ2-7
V: TRBV15
CDR3: CATSVGGGGEQYF

J: TRBJ2-3
V: TRBV25-1
CDR3: CASSERAVSTDTQYF

J: TRBJ2-5
V: TRBV2
CDR3: CASEDRGYPFQYF

J: TRBJ1-5
V: TRBV6-1
CDR3: CASSEWDRAQWPQHF

J: TRBJ2-7
V: TRBV7-9
CDR3: CASSLVRTEQYF

J: TRBJ2-6
V: TRBV24-1
CDR3: CATSVSGANVLTF

J: TRBJ2-7
V: TRBV20-1
CDR3: CSARQVSYEQYF

J: TRBJ2-7
V: TRBV6-1
CDR3: CASNPETSGSQEQYF

J: TRBJ1-1
V: TRBV2
CDR3: CASREGLQSGTEAFF

J: TRBJ2-7
V: TRBV20-1
CDR3: CSARDLGGSYYEQYF

J: TRBJ2-7
V: TRBV10-3
CDR3: CAISGQGDNEQYF

J: TRBJ1-6
V: TRBV7-9
CDR3: CASSSGSSPLHF

J: TRBJ1-6
V: TRBV15
CDR3: CATSSHRNSPLHF

J: TRBJ2-1
V: TRBV9
CDR3: CASSVGLGSSYNEQFF

J: TRBJ2-3
V: TRBV24-1
CDR3: CATSDADFTDTQYF

J: TRBJ2-2
V: TRBV2
CDR3: CASKPDTGELFF

J: TRBJ2-3
V: TRBV27
CDR3: CASSPNARGDTQYF

J: TRBJ2-3
V: TRBV20-1
CDR3: CSARSPGLAGGRGTDTQYF

J: TRBJ1-5
V: TRBV3-1
CDR3: CASSLTPNQPQHF

J: TRBJ1-1
V: TRBV3-1
CDR3: CASSQMAGREAFF

J: TRBJ1-1
V: TRBV10-3
CDR3: CAISGAQNTEAFF

J: TRBJ2-2
V: TRBV5-1
CDR3: CASSPPRGTGELFF

J: TRBJ2-4
V: TRBV15
CDR3: CATSRGQVAKNIQYF

J: TRBJ2-3
V: TRBV6-2/TRBV6-3
CDR3: CASSTTGLGTDTQYF

J: TRBJ2-2
V: TRBV10-3
CDR3: CAISAALSNTGELFF

J: TRBJ1-2
V: TRBV29-1
CDR3: CSVIPDRGLDGYTF

J: TRBJ2-3
V: TRBV20-1
CDR3: CSASGTGDLTDTQYF

J: TRBJ1-6
V: TRBV5-1
CDR3: CASSLGQESNSPLHF

J: TRBJ2-7
V: TRBV9
CDR3: CASSVDVGLEQYF